The rows below give T cell receptor beta chains drawn from one sample of a study of control samples from healthy donors and cancer patients. The assay was immunoSEQ multiplex PCR, and TCRdb's table has in-frame clones only and misses some. The data contain 100,000 to 150,000 clones, roughly 87% of them seen just once; the ten biggest clones take up around 1.8%. The sample was blood. The receptor source for this set is a man younger than 30 in good health. The CDR3 runs from the conserved cysteine through the conserved F or W. The D gene is left open where the match is weak. Some rows have no size entry. The others give once, few or many, or a class for an expanded clone.

d_gene,abundance,v_gene,j_gene,CDR3nt,CDR3aa
-,once,TRBV5-4,TRBJ2-5,TGTGCCAGCAGCTTTGGGGATGTGGAGACCCAGTACTTC,CASSFGDVETQYF
-,few,TRBV6-7,TRBJ1-2,TGTGCCAGCAGTTACTCGAACGCGCCAGAGGAAGAGCAAGGAATCGGCTACACCTTC,CASSYSNAPEEEQGIGYTF
-,-,TRBV7-3,TRBJ1-1,TGTGCCAGCAGCTTAAAAGGGAAGGGCACTGAAGCTTTCTTT,CASSLKGKGTEAFF
TRBD1,-,TRBV28,TRBJ2-2,TGTGCCAGCACCCCGGACAGGAAACGCGTCGGGGAGCTGTTTTTT,CASTPDRKRVGELFF
TRBD1,-,TRBV6-2/TRBV6-3,TRBJ2-7,TGTGCCAGCAGTATCCGGGACAGGGGTTACGAGCAGTACTTC,CASSIRDRGYEQYF
TRBD1,-,TRBV7-9,TRBJ1-2,TGTGCCAGCAGCTTAGCGGGACAGGAGATCCGGGGCTACACCTTC,CASSLAGQEIRGYTF
TRBD1,-,TRBV7-2,TRBJ1-2,TGTGCCAGCAGCTTAGGACAGGGGATGGGTGGCTACACCTTC,CASSLGQGMGGYTF
TRBD2,few,TRBV7-2,TRBJ2-7,TGTGCCAGCAGCTTAGGCTCGACTAGCGGAGTCTCCTACGAGCAGTACTTC,CASSLGSTSGVSYEQYF
TRBD1,-,TRBV5-1,TRBJ1-2,TGCGCCAGCAACACGATAGGGGGCGCGAACTATGGCTACACCTTC,CASNTIGGANYGYTF
TRBD1,-,TRBV19,TRBJ1-5,TGTGCCAGTACCCCAGGACAGGGGGCGTTTAGCAATCAGCCCCAGCATTTT,CASTPGQGAFSNQPQHF
-,-,TRBV24-1,TRBJ1-5,TGTGCCACCAGTGAGACAGCTAGCAATCAGCCCCAGCATTTT,CATSETASNQPQHF
TRBD2,-,TRBV9,TRBJ2-1,TGTGCCAGCAGCACCGGGACTAACTCCTACAATGAGCAGTTCTTC,CASSTGTNSYNEQFF
TRBD2,-,TRBV6-2/TRBV6-3,TRBJ2-7,TGTGCCAGCAGTTACTCGCTGACTAGCGGATTTTACGAGCAGTACTTC,CASSYSLTSGFYEQYF
TRBD1,-,TRBV27,TRBJ2-7,TGTGCCAGCAGTCTACTCCGGACAGGGGGCCCCTTATCCTACGAGCAGTACTTC,CASSLLRTGGPLSYEQYF
TRBD1,-,TRBV19,TRBJ1-2,TGTGCCAGTAGTATACAGGGGGAGAGTGGCTACACCTTC,CASSIQGESGYTF
TRBD1,once,TRBV18,TRBJ2-3,TGTGCCAGCTCCGTGGACAGGGCCCGCACAGATACGCAGTATTTT,CASSVDRARTDTQYF
TRBD2,-,TRBV7-2,TRBJ2-7,TGTGCCAGCAGCTTTAAAGGGACTAGCGGGAGTTACGAGCAGTACTTC,CASSFKGTSGSYEQYF
TRBD1,-,TRBV19,TRBJ2-2,TGTGCCAGTAGGAGCCCCGGGACAGGGGACACCGGGGAGCTGTTTTTT,CASRSPGTGDTGELFF
-,-,TRBV20-1,TRBJ2-1,TGCAGTGCTAGGACTAGTGGAAAGCAGTTCTTC,CSARTSGKQFF
-,-,TRBV29-1,TRBJ1-1,TGCAGCGTTGAGTATCAAGAAAGGATGGGGACTGAAGCTTTCTTT,CSVEYQERMGTEAFF
TRBD2,-,TRBV6-1,TRBJ2-1,TGTGCCAGCAGTGAAGCGCCGGGACTAGCGGGATACAATGAGCAGTTCTTC,CASSEAPGLAGYNEQFF
TRBD2,-,TRBV4-3,TRBJ2-3,TGCGCCAGCAGCCAAGAAGTTCCGGGAGGTAGCGGCAGCCACACTAATACGCAGTATTTT,CASSQEVPGGSGSHTNTQYF
-,-,TRBV11-2,TRBJ2-1,TGTGCCAGCAGCTCATCCCGGTATGAGCAGTTCTTC,CASSSSRYEQFF